This T cell receptor (beta chain) was found in a study of memory CD4+ T cells and cytomegalovirus serostatus. Study details: Donors were healthy Belgian adults, 8 to 10 CMV seropositive and approximately 25 seronegative. Study-wide findings and caveats: Each of approximately 73 CMV-associated TCRbeta sequences occurred in one to five individuals. A US-trained random forest predicted CMV serostatus with median AUC around 0.9.

The CDR3 is made up of 13 amino acids. Trimming took 2 bases from V and 7 from J, leaving 12 bases between them. Germline V gene sequence: CDR1 SGHAT, CDR2 FQNNGV. Sequencing used immunoSEQ multiplex PCR; TCRdb keeps in-frame clones, though not all of them. This sample has under 80,000 clones, with 82% found just once. On this clone itself: No antigen is known for it.

Single viable CD3+CD4+CD8-CD45RO+ cells were sorted as the memory CD4+ T cells. Total CD4+ T cells were enriched by CD4 positive selection. The genes are TRBV11-2 and TRBJ2-7; D ambiguous. Input material: memory CD4+ T cells from blood. The receptor was derived from an adult in good health and CMV-seronegative. Here the CDR3 reads CASSLYLTSEQYF. As DNA, the CDR3 is TGTGCCAGCAGCTTATACCTCACCTCGGAGCAGTACTTC.